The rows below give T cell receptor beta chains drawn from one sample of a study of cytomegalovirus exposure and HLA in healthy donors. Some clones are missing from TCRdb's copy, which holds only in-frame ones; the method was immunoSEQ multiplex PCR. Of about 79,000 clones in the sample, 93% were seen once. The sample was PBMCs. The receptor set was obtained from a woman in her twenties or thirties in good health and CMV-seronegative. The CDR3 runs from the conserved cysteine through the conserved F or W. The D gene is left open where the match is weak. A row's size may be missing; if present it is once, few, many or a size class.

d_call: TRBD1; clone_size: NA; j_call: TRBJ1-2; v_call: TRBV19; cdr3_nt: TGTGCCAGTAGTGTGAGGACAGGCACTAACTATGGCTACACCTTC; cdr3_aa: CASSVRTGTNYGYTF
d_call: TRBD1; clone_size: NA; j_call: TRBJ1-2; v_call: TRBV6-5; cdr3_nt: TGTGCCATACATACAGGGGGCGGAGTTGATGGCTACACCTTC; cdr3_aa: CAIHTGGGVDGYTF
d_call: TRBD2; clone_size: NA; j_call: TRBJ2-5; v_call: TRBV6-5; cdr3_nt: TGTGCCAGCAGAGGACTAGTTGGAGAGACCCAGTACTTC; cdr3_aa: CASRGLVGETQYF
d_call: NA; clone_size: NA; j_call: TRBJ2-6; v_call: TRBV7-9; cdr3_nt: TGTGCCAGCAGCTTAGGGGCAGGGCGGTCTGGGGCCAACGTCCTGACTTTC; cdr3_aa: CASSLGAGRSGANVLTF
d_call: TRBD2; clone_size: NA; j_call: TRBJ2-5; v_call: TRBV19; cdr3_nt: TGTGCCAGTAGTATTGCGGGGGGGCTAGAGACCCAGTACTTC; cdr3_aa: CASSIAGGLETQYF
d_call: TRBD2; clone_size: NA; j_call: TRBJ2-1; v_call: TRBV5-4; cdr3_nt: TGTGCCAGCAGTCCGGGGACTAGCGGGGACAATGAGCAGTTCTTC; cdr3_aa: CASSPGTSGDNEQFF
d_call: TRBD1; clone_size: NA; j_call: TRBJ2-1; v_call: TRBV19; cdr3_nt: TGTGCCAGTAGTCAACAGGGGGCGCCCAATGAGCAGTTCTTC; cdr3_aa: CASSQQGAPNEQFF
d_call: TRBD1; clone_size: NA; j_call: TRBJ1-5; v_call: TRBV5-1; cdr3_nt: TGCGCCAGCAGCACGGGACAGGGGGCGAATCAGCCCCAGCATTTT; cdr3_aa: CASSTGQGANQPQHF
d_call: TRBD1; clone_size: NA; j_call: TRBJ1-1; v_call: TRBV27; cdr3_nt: TGTGCCAGCAGTTTATGGACAGGGAAGGGCACTGAAGCTTTCTTT; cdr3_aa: CASSLWTGKGTEAFF
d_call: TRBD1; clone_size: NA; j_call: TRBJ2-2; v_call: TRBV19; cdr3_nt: TGTGCCAGTAAAGGTTGGGACAGGGGGTCATTGGCGAACACCGGGGAGCTGTTTTTT; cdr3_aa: CASKGWDRGSLANTGELFF
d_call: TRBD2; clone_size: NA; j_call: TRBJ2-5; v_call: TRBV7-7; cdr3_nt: TGTGCTAGCAGCTTTGGTCTTGTGGGACTAGAAGAGACCCAGTACTTC; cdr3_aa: CASSFGLVGLEETQYF
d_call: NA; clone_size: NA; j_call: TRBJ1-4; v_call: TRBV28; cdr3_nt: TGTGCCAGCAGTCGCCCAGCGGGGGGGGCGGGTGAAAAACTGTTTTTT; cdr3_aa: CASSRPAGGAGEKLFF
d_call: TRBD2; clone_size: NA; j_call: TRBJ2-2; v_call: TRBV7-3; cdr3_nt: TGTGCCAGCAGCTTAAACGTAGCGGGCCTATCCGGGGAGCTGTTTTTT; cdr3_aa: CASSLNVAGLSGELFF
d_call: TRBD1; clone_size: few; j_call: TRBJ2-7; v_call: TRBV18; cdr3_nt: TGTGCCAGCTCACCACTCCCCGGGACAGGGGACTCCGAGCAGTACTTC; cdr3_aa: CASSPLPGTGDSEQYF
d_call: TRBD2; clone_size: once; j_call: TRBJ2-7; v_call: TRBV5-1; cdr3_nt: TGCGCCAGCAGCTTAATAGCGGGGAATTCCTACGAGCAGTACTTC; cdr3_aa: CASSLIAGNSYEQYF
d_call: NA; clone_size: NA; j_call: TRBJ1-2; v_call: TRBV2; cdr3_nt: TGTGCCAGCAGTGAAGAAGCGGGACGGTATGGCTACACCTTC; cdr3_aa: CASSEEAGRYGYTF
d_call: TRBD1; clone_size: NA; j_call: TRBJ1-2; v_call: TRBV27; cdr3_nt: TGTGCCAGCAGCTACAGACAGGGGGCCTATGGCTACACCTTC; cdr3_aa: CASSYRQGAYGYTF
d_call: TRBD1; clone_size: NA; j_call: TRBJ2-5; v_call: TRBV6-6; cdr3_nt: TGTGCCAGCAGTCGTCCGGACAGGGGCGGTGAGACCCAGTACTTC; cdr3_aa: CASSRPDRGGETQYF
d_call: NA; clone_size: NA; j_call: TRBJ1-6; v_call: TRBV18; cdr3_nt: TGTGCCAGCTCACCAGGGGCTACTTCAATAAATTCACCCCTCCACTTT; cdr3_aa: CASSPGATSINSPLHF
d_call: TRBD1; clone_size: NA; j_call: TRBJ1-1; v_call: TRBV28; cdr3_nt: TGTGCCAGCAGAGGGGGCCGGGTCACTGAAGCTTTCTTT; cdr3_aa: CASRGGRVTEAFF
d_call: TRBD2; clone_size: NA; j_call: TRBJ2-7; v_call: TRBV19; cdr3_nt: TGTGCCAGTAGTATTGGGACTAGCGTACACTACGAGCAGTACTTC; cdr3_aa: CASSIGTSVHYEQYF
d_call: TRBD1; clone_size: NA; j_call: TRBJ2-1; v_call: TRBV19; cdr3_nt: TGTGCCAGTAGTATCGACAGGGGGTCGGGGAATGAGCAGTTCTTC; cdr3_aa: CASSIDRGSGNEQFF
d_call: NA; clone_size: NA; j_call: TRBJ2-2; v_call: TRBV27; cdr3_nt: TGTGCCGTGGAGGTCAACACCGGGGAGCTGTTTTTT; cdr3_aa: CAVEVNTGELFF
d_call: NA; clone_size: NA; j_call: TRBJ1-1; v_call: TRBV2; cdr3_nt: TGTGCCAGCAGTAGGGACTCCGGGTTAGTGAACACTGAAGCTTTCTTT; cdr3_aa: CASSRDSGLVNTEAFF
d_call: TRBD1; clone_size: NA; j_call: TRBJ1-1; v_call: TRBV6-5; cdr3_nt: TGTGCCAGCAGTTACCGGAGGACAGGGGCCCCGTGGGCTTTCTTT; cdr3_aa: CASSYRRTGAPWAFF
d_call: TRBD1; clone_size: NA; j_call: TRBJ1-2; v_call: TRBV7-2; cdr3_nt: TGTGCCAGCAGCTCGCGCCGACCGACAGGGATATATGGCTACACCTTC; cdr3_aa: CASSSRRPTGIYGYTF
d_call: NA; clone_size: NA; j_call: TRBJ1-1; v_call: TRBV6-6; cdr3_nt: TGTGCCAGCAGTCCCAGTCTTGGCAGGGACACTGAAGCTTTCTTT; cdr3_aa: CASSPSLGRDTEAFF
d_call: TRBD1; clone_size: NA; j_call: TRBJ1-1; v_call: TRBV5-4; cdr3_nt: TGTGCCAGCAGCTTGGAACAGGGGCTTACTGAAGCTTTCTTT; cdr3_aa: CASSLEQGLTEAFF
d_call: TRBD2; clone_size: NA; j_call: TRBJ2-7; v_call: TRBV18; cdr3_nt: TGTGCCAGCTCACCACCTGTAAGCGGGAGGGCCGTCTACGAGCAGTACTTC; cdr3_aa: CASSPPVSGRAVYEQYF
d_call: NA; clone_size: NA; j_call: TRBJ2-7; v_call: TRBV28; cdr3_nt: TGTGCCAGCAGTTCGTCAAGCGTGGTACTCGAGCAGTACTTC; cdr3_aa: CASSSSSVVLEQYF
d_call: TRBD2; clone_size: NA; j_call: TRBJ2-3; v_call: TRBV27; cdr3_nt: TGTGCCAGCAGCCCGGGGGGACTTTATACGCAGTATTTT; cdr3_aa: CASSPGGLYTQYF
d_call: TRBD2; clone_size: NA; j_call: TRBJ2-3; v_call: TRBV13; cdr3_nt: TGTGCCAGCAGCACCCAGCGGGGGGGGCGGGATACGCAGTATTTT; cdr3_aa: CASSTQRGGRDTQYF
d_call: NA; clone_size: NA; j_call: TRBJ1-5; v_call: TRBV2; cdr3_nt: TGTGCCAGCAGTGTTAGGGGTGTCCAGCCCCAGCATTTT; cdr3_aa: CASSVRGVQPQHF
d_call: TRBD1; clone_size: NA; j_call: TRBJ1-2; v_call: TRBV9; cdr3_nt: TGTGCCAGCAGCACCGGGACAGTTGGCTACACCTTC; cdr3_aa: CASSTGTVGYTF
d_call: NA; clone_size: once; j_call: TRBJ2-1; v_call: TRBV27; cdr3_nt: TGTGCCAGCAGAACTCCCAACTACAATGAGCAGTTCTTC; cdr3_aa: CASRTPNYNEQFF
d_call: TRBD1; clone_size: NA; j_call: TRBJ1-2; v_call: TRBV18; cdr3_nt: TGTGCCAGCTCACCGGGACAGGGGGCTTTCTATGGCTACACCTTC; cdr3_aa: CASSPGQGAFYGYTF
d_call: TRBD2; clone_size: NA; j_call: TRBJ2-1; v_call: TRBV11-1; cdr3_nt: TGTGCCAGCAGCCGGACTAGCGGGATTAACTATGAGCAGTTCTTC; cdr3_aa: CASSRTSGINYEQFF
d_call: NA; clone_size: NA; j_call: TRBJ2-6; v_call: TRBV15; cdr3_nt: TGTGCCACCAGCAGAGACATTAGCCGGGCCAACGTCCTGACTTTC; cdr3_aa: CATSRDISRANVLTF
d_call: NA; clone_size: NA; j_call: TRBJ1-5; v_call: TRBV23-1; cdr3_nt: TGCGCCAGCAGTCAAAAATTCGTGCGGACTGGTCCCCAGCATTTT; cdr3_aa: CASSQKFVRTGPQHF
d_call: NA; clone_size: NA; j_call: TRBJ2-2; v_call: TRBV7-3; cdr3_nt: TGTGCCAGCAGCACGGTATCGGGGGACGGGGAGCTGTTTTTT; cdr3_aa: CASSTVSGDGELFF